Below are 11 T cell receptor beta chains sequenced from a single sample in a study of monozygotic twins with inflammatory bowel disease (dated 2019 in TCRdb). The library was generated by 5' RACE. TCRdb names Illumina HiSeq 2500 as the instrument used. Following reprocessing of the reads by TCRdb, the data hold one row per CDR3 protein sequence and no DNA is available. The data table for this sample lists around 140,000 distinct CDR3 sequences. The ten most abundant clones make up about 2.6% of the sample. The specimen sequenced was blood. These receptors were obtained from a human donor with ulcerative colitis or Crohn's disease, or a healthy co-twin of an affected twin (not recorded which).

The chain uses TRBV18 and TRBJ1-2. Germline CDR1 is KGHSH and CDR2 is LQKENI. The CDR3 is 12 residues long. The CDR3 sequence is CASSPDTGGYTF.

J is TRBJ2-1 and V is TRBV12-5. Germline V gene sequence: CDR1 LGHNT, CDR2 FRNRAP. CDR3 length: 14 residues. Here the CDR3 reads CASGFRLMGNEQFF.

The chain joins TRBV5-1 to TRBJ2-7; TCRdb's D call of TRBD1 is untestable without DNA. Germline CDR1 SGHRS, CDR2 YFSETQ. The CDR3 is 16 amino acids. The CDR3 here is CASSTYHRGASYEQYF.

The V and J genes are TRBV5-1 and TRBJ2-2; TCRdb lists TRBD1, though no DNA is available to test this call. CDR1 and CDR2 (germline): SGHRS, YFSETQ. The CDR3 covers 13 residues. The CDR3 loop reads CASGQGATGELFF.

The chain carries TRBV7-9 and TRBJ1-6; the D call of TRBD1 rests on TCRdb alone, since no DNA is present to check it. The CDR3 covers 14 residues. Germline V gene data show CDR1 as SEHNR and CDR2 as FQNEAQ (reference sequence). The CDR3 loop is CASSPGAGRLPLHF.

The chain links TRBV10-2 to TRBJ2-1; the D call from TCRdb, TRBD2, cannot be confirmed without DNA. Germline CDR1 reads WSHSY; CDR2 reads SAAADI. This CDR3 spans 15 amino acids. CDR3 region: CASSEGPSSYNEQFF.

This chain uses TRBV6-5 with TRBJ2-6. The CDR3 runs to 17 residues. The germline V gene has CDR1 MNHEY and CDR2 SVGAGI. This chain's CDR3 is CASSYSKSSAGANVLTF.

The chain links TRBV5-1 to TRBJ2-3; TCRdb picks TRBD1, but there is no DNA to check that call. Germline CDR1 is SGHRS and CDR2 is YFSETQ. The CDR3 is 17 residues long. CDR3 protein: CASSLARDSFRQDTQYF.

This chain connects TRBV12-3 or TRBV12-4 to TRBJ2-6. The CDR3 consists of 14 residues. CDR3 in amino acids: CASSLPIRANVLTF.

V usage is TRBV5-1 and J usage is TRBJ2-1. The CDR3 loop spans 12 amino acids. Germline CDR1 is SGHRS and CDR2 is YFSETQ. CDR3 residues: CASSSQDSEQFF.

CDR3 sequence: CASSLRRYNSPLHF. The chain carries TRBV27 and TRBJ1-6. The CDR3 runs 14 residues. From germline, CDR1 is MNHEY and CDR2 SMNVEV (reference sequence).